This T cell receptor (beta chain) was sequenced in a study of OX40 agonist ivuxolimab in advanced cancers. Study at large: Dosing consisted of intravenous ivuxolimab at 0.01 to 10 mg/kg every 2 weeks. Patients undergoing dose escalation presented with hepatocellular carcinoma, melanoma, renal cell or head and neck cancer.

The table came from immunoSEQ multiplex PCR; TCRdb's copy has only in-frame clones and leaves some out. The sample records about 70,000 clones, about four fifths being singletons. V lost 5 bases and J 3 bases, leaving 6 bases between the germline ends. Per germline, CDR1 LNHDA and CDR2 SQIVND (reference sequence). The CDR3 spans 12 residues. This chain links TRBV19 with TRBJ2-3; D is possibly TRBD2 (5 bases). The sequence derives from an adult with an advanced solid tumor such as melanoma, head and neck, liver or kidney cancer. Source: CD4+ or CD8+ T cells sorted from blood, taken in a trial of the OX40 agonist ivuxolimab. This CDR3 reads CASSWETDTQYF. As DNA, the CDR3 is TGTGCCAGTAGTTGGGAGACAGATACGCAGTATTTT. Full variable domain (remainder filled in from reference TRBV19 and TRBJ2-3): DGGITQSPKYLFRKEGQNVTLSCEQNLNHDAMYWYRQDPGQGLRLIYYSQIVNDFQKGDIAEGYSVSREKKESFPLTVTSAQKNPTAFYLCASSWETDTQYFGPGTRLTVL.